Below, 12 T cell receptor beta chains from the same sample are listed, as sequenced in a study of cytomegalovirus exposure and HLA in healthy donors. PCR used 60 Vbeta primers and 13 Jbeta primers. Libraries were prepared by immunoSEQ multiplex PCR; TCRdb keeps only in-frame clonotypes and omits some of them. The sample includes some 180,000 clones, approximately 80% of them seen just once. Sequencing was performed on PBMCs. The receptors derive from a girl aged 5-17 years in good health and CMV-seropositive.

This rearrangement joins TRBV7-9 to TRBJ2-7; D is ambiguous. Trimming stripped 3 bases from V and 2 bases from J, with 8 bases between. Germline V lookup: CDR1 SEHNR, CDR2 FQNEAQ (reference sequence). The CDR3 is made up of 13 amino acids. CDR3 DNA sequence: TGTGCCAGCAGCTTGGCAGGCGCCTACGAGCAGTACTTC. Its translation is CASSLAGAYEQYF. Together with reference TRBV7-9 and TRBJ2-7, the CDR3 gives the full variable domain: DTGVSQNPRHKITKRGQNVTFRCDPISEHNRLYWYRQTLGQGPEFLTYFQNEAQLEKSRLLSDRFSAERPKGSFSTLEIQRTEQGDSAMYLCASSLAGAYEQYFGPGTRLTVT.

This chain links TRBV1 with TRBJ2-7; the D call TRBD2 from the table was never checked on the DNA. The J call may be wrong; the DNA end is better matched by TRBJ2-1. TRBV1 is a listed pseudogene. This CDR3 spans 16 amino acids. The CDR3 DNA follows: TGCACCAGCAGCCAAGATCGGGGCGGGAGAAACAATGAGCAGTTCTTC. Translation gives CTSSQDRGGRNNEQFF.

This clone was observed a single time. The gene calls are TRBV5-4 and TRBJ2-2, with D possibly TRBD2 on 6 matching bases. The germline V gene encodes CDR1 SGHNT and CDR2 YYREEE (reference sequence). CDR3 size: 16 residues. Trimming left V 2 bases short and J 0 bases short, with 11 bases between. The CDR3: CASSFVSGTNTGELFF. In DNA form, the CDR3 reads TGTGCCAGCAGCTTTGTTAGCGGAACGAACACCGGGGAGCTGTTTTTT.

The chain combines TRBV9 with TRBJ2-1; TRBD1 matches 10 bases. With 2 bases clipped from V and 5 bases from J, the junction kept 4 bases outside the gene matches. The CDR3 has 15 residues. Germline values: CDR1 SGDLS, CDR2 YYNGEE. CDR3 nucleotide sequence: TGTGCCAGCAGCGTTAGGACAGGGGGAGACAATGAGCAGTTCTTC. Amino acids: CASSVRTGGDNEQFF.

This clone occurred once. This rearrangement joins TRBV30 to TRBJ2-7; 9 bases map to TRBD2. CDR3 length: 17 amino acids. V trimming: 1 base; J trimming: 3 bases; junction bases outside the gene matches: 13. Germline V gene data show CDR1 as GTSNPN and CDR2 as SVGIG (reference sequence). CDR3 nucleotide sequence: TGTGCCTGGAGTGGGGCGTATAGCGGGAGACGGAGCTACGAGCAGTACTTC. Translated: CAWSGAYSGRRSYEQYF. The whole variable domain, remainder taken from reference TRBV30 and TRBJ2-7, is SQTIHQWPATLVQPVGSPLSLECTVEGTSNPNLYWYRQAAGRGLQLLFYSVGIGQISSEVPQNLSASRPQDRQFILSSKKLLLSDSGFYLCAWSGAYSGRRSYEQYFGPGTRLTVT.

The gene calls are TRBV14 and TRBJ1-1, with 10 bases identical to TRBD1. This CDR3 has 15 residues. J was trimmed by 4 bases and V by 3 bases; bases with no gene match: 5. CDR1 and CDR2 from the germline V gene are SGHDN and FVKESK. The chain's CDR3 is CASSHYRTGGTEAFF. The CDR3 bases are TGTGCCAGCAGCCATTATCGGACAGGGGGCACTGAAGCTTTCTTT.

The chain is built from TRBV5-1 and TRBJ2-1; 8 bases map to TRBD2. Looked up from germline, CDR1 is SGHRS and CDR2 is YFSETQ. V lost 6 bases, J lost 8 bases, and 13 bases stayed unmatched. There are 15 residues in the CDR3. The CDR3 sequence is CASTEDFFGGDEQFF. Here the CDR3 DNA reads TGCGCCAGCACAGAGGACTTCTTCGGGGGGGATGAGCAGTTCTTC.

This clone was picked up one time. The chain carries TRBV19 and TRBJ2-5, with 7 nucleotides matching TRBD2. Germline lookup yields CDR1 LNHDA and CDR2 SQIVND (reference sequence). The CDR3 sequence is 15 residues long. V shed 7 bases, J shed 4 bases, and the junction held 12 bases outside the gene matches. The CDR3 sequence is CASNRAGERSETQYF. CDR3 nucleotides: TGTGCCAGTAATCGCGCGGGAGAGAGGTCAGAGACCCAGTACTTC.

V and J are TRBV27 and TRBJ2-3; D call uncertain. Deletions cut 6 bases from V and 1 base from J, with 14 bases between. Germline V gives CDR1 MNHEY, CDR2 SMNVEV (reference sequence). The CDR3 consists of 15 residues. This CDR3 reads CASSSGVWGTDTQYF. CDR3 nucleotide sequence: TGTGCCAGCAGCTCGGGTGTATGGGGCACAGATACGCAGTATTTT.

J is TRBJ2-5 and V is TRBV5-6; weak D call: TRBD1 (5 bases). The J call may be in error: the DNA end matches TRBJ2-7 better. This CDR3 contains 12 residues. Germline V gene data show CDR1 as SGHDT and CDR2 as YYEEEE. CDR3 loop: CASSPGHYEQYF. In DNA, the CDR3 is TGTGCCAGCAGCCCTGGACACTACGAGCAGTACTTC.

CDR3 bases: TGTGCCAGCAGCCCACTCGGGGCCAACGTCCTGACTTTC. Residues: CASSPLGANVLTF. The chain joins TRBV27 to TRBJ2-6; D remains ambiguous. Germline CDR1 MNHEY, CDR2 SMNVEV (reference sequence). This CDR3 has 13 amino acids. The V end lost 6 bases, the J end lost 4 bases, and 7 bases lay between the germline ends.

This chain connects TRBV7-9 to TRBJ2-5; 8 bases fit TRBD2. The CDR3 is 17 amino acids. J lost 2 bases, V lost 4 bases, and 12 bases had no gene match. CDR1 and CDR2 from the germline V gene are SEHNR and FQNEAQ (reference sequence). DNA of the CDR3: TGTGCCAGCAGCTACATATCGACTAGCGAGACACAAGAGACCCAGTACTTC. Protein product: CASSYISTSETQETQYF.